This record concerns one T cell receptor (beta chain) sequence. Its cognate antigen is unknown. Profiling relied on immunoSEQ multiplex PCR, and the TCRdb table lists in-frame clones only, not all of them. The profile shows about 260,000 clones, approximately 95% of them singletons. CDR3 length: 15 residues. Germline values: CDR1 MDHEN, CDR2 SYDVKM. V lost 3 bases and J lost 1, with 10 bases in between. This specimen comes from a study of T cell responses to AZD1222 COVID-19 vaccine. Study-wide results and caveats: Repertoire sampling occurred only after the peak T cell response. Most donors were white British and more were female, and clonal diversity was possibly underestimated. Unmutated variant regions are reportedly targeted by nearly half of spike-specific TCRs.

The V and J genes are TRBV28 and TRBJ1-5; D unclear. The sample consisted of peripheral blood, taken on day 0 of AZD1222 vaccination. The sequence was obtained from an adult in good health. CDR3 DNA: TGTGCCAGCAGTTTCCTCGGGCCGAGCAATCAGCCCCAGCATTTT. Protein sequence: CASSFLGPSNQPQHF.